Listed below are T cell receptor beta chains from one sample, sequenced in a study of blood T cell repertoires in COVID-19. The repertoire was sequenced with immunoSEQ multiplex PCR; TCRdb's copy has only in-frame clones and lacks some. The sample holds almost 350,000 clones, about 88% seen once. Input material: PBMCs or T cells enriched from blood (not recorded which). The receptors here all came from a woman in her twenties or thirties who had been exposed to COVID-19. CDR3s include the opening cysteine and the closing phenylalanine or tryptophan. D genes are given only for firm matches. Rows may omit the clone size; those that give it use once, few, many or a size class.

TRBV28	TRBD2	TRBJ2-1	-	15	TGTGCCAGCAGTCCCGCCGGGACTAGCATCGATGAGCAGTTCTTC	CASSPAGTSIDEQFF
TRBV18	-	TRBJ1-1	-	14	TGTGCCAGCTCACCCTCGGACATGAACACTGAAGCTTTCTTT	CASSPSDMNTEAFF
TRBV18	TRBD2	TRBJ2-7	-	14	TGTGCCAGCTCACCGGCACTAGCGGCCTACGAGCAGTACTTC	CASSPALAAYEQYF
TRBV10-1	-	TRBJ1-5	-	15	TGCGCCAACCTACGGACACCCTATAGCAATCAGCCCCAGCATTTT	CANLRTPYSNQPQHF
TRBV5-1	TRBD1	TRBJ1-1	-	12	TGCGCCAGCAGCTTGGAGACAGGGGAAGCTTTCTTT	CASSLETGEAFF
TRBV27	-	TRBJ2-3	-	16	TGTGCCAGCAGTCCCCTTACGGTGGGGGGTACAGATACGCAGTATTTT	CASSPLTVGGTDTQYF
TRBV6-5	-	TRBJ1-5	-	13	TGTGCCAGCAGTTACTCCAGACAGCAGCCCCAGCATTTT	CASSYSRQQPQHF
TRBV29-1	TRBD1	TRBJ2-7	-	15	TGCAGCGTTGTGGGACAGGGCCGGAGGGGCTACGAGCAGTACTTC	CSVVGQGRRGYEQYF
TRBV5-6	TRBD1	TRBJ2-2	-	14	TGTGCCAGCAGCTCGGACAGGGGGCGAGGGGAGCTGTTTTTT	CASSSDRGRGELFF
TRBV28	TRBD1	TRBJ2-2	few	16	TGTGCCAGCAGAAGACAGGGTGGACTTCGCGGCGGGGAGCTGTTTTTT	CASRRQGGLRGGELFF
TRBV7-9	TRBD1	TRBJ2-2	-	15	TGTGCCAGCAGCCTGGACAGGGGGTTCACCGGGGAGCTGTTTTTT	CASSLDRGFTGELFF
TRBV9	-	TRBJ2-3	-	16	TGTGCCAGCAGCTCAGCGGGCAGTACTAGCACAGATACGCAGTATTTT	CASSSAGSTSTDTQYF
TRBV5-1	-	TRBJ1-5	-	13	TGCGCCAGTAGCCGACAGGGCAATCAGCCCCAGCATTTT	CASSRQGNQPQHF
TRBV9	-	TRBJ1-6	many	17	TGTGCCAGCAGCGTAGAGGGGGTGGGTTATCTCAATTCACCCCTCCACTTT	CASSVEGVGYLNSPLHF
TRBV7-9	-	TRBJ2-7	-	14	TGTGCCAGCAGCTTCCATAGTCCCCCTTACGAGCAGTACTTC	CASSFHSPPYEQYF
TRBV5-4	-	TRBJ2-7	-	14	TGTGCCAGCAGCTTGGAAGACAGAGCCTACGAGCAGTACTTC	CASSLEDRAYEQYF
TRBV13	-	TRBJ2-1	-	13	TGTGCCAGCAGCCATGGAGGGCGCGATGAGCAGTTCTTC	CASSHGGRDEQFF
TRBV10-2	-	TRBJ2-1	-	15	TGCGCCAGCAGCCTGCAAGCGGGACATTACAATGAGCAGTTCTTC	CASSLQAGHYNEQFF